A selection of T cell receptor beta chains follows, all from one sample in a study of blood T cell repertoires in COVID-19. Repertoires were generated with immunoSEQ multiplex PCR, while TCRdb's copy carries only in-frame clones and drops some. The sample lists approximately 63,000 clones; roughly 84% were seen once. The material sequenced was peripheral blood. The receptors originated from a woman between 65 and 79 years old with acute or convalescent COVID-19. CDR3s include the opening cysteine and the closing phenylalanine or tryptophan. Fields, in order: CDR3 protein, CDR3 DNA, J gene, D gene, CDR3 length, clone size, V gene. A D gene is named only where the DNA matches it firmly. Not every row has a clone size; where given, it reads once, few, many or a size class.

CASSLAEGAPQTQYF TGTGCCAGCAGCTTGGCGGAGGGGGCCCCGCAGACCCAGTACTTC TRBJ2-5 NA 15 NA TRBV5-4
CASSQGQGAANEKLFF TGTGCCAGCTCACAGGGACAGGGGGCAGCTAATGAAAAACTGTTTTTT TRBJ1-4 TRBD1 16 NA TRBV18
CASRVTSGVEQFF TGTGCCAGCAGAGTTACTAGCGGGGTTGAGCAGTTCTTC TRBJ2-1 TRBD2 13 NA TRBV2
CASSPETGYEQYF TGTGCCAGCAGCCCTGAAACAGGTTACGAGCAGTACTTC TRBJ2-7 NA 13 NA TRBV7-6
CASSLTGGGTEAFF TGTGCCAGCAGCTTAACAGGGGGCGGCACTGAAGCTTTCTTT TRBJ1-1 TRBD1 14 NA TRBV7-3
CASSRGQGGETQYF TGTGCCAGCAGCCGAGGACAGGGGGGAGAGACCCAGTACTTC TRBJ2-5 TRBD1 14 few TRBV5-8
CASSREQGALDTQYF TGCGCCAGCAGCCGCGAACAGGGGGCATTAGATACGCAGTATTTT TRBJ2-3 TRBD1 15 few TRBV4-3
CASRGGNFGNTIYF TGTGCCAGCAGGGGAGGGAATTTCGGAAACACCATATATTTT TRBJ1-3 NA 14 many TRBV7-9
CASDMRETDTQYF TGTGCCAGCGACATGAGGGAGACAGATACGCAGTATTTT TRBJ2-3 NA 13 NA TRBV2
CASSQGTGTGGKPQHF TGTGCCAGCAGCCAGGGGACCGGGACTGGTGGAAAGCCCCAGCATTTT TRBJ1-5 NA 16 NA TRBV3-1/TRBV3-2
CASSPSGQGASNYGYTF TGTGCCAGCAGTCCGTCGGGACAGGGGGCTTCTAACTATGGCTACACCTTC TRBJ1-2 TRBD1 17 NA TRBV28
CASSPHPTDFLREQYF TGTGCCAGCAGCCCACACCCGACCGACTTCTTACGGGAGCAGTACTTC TRBJ2-7 NA 16 NA TRBV11-2
CASEQGANNQPQHF TGTGCCAGCGAACAGGGGGCGAACAATCAGCCCCAGCATTTT TRBJ1-5 TRBD1 14 NA TRBV2
CASSTRPGQGAQETQYF TGTGCCAGCAGCACCCGCCCGGGACAGGGGGCGCAGGAGACCCAGTACTTC TRBJ2-5 TRBD1 17 NA TRBV7-9
CASSLTGTQGAEAFF TGTGCCAGCAGCCTTACAGGAACACAGGGCGCTGAAGCTTTCTTT TRBJ1-1 NA 15 NA TRBV14
CASTLFQGFSNQPQHF TGTGCCAGCACCCTCTTCCAGGGGTTCAGCAATCAGCCCCAGCATTTT TRBJ1-5 NA 16 NA TRBV28
CASSYGTVGGTEAFF TGTGCCAGCAGTTATGGGACAGTTGGAGGCACTGAAGCTTTCTTT TRBJ1-1 TRBD1 15 few TRBV28
CASSYAGWEGEAFF TGTGCCAGCAGTTACGCAGGGTGGGAGGGCGAAGCTTTCTTT TRBJ1-1 NA 14 NA TRBV6-2/TRBV6-3
CASSQRTGPEQYF TGTGCCAGCAGTCAGAGGACAGGACCCGAGCAGTACTTC TRBJ2-7 TRBD1 13 NA TRBV12-3/TRBV12-4
CASRMGPTYNEQFF TGTGCCAGCAGGATGGGGCCGACCTACAATGAGCAGTTCTTC TRBJ2-1 NA 14 few TRBV6-5
CASLNTGELFF TGTGCCAGCCTGAACACCGGGGAGCTGTTTTTT TRBJ2-2 NA 11 NA TRBV7-6
CASSPLWPNEQFF TGTGCCAGCAGTCCCCTTTGGCCCAATGAGCAGTTCTTC TRBJ2-1 NA 13 NA TRBV28
CASSSSGSYEQYF TGTGCCAGCAGTTCGTCGGGCTCCTACGAGCAGTACTTC TRBJ2-7 NA 13 NA TRBV12-3/TRBV12-4
CSVGSEGNYGYTF TGCAGCGTTGGGTCCGAGGGTAACTATGGCTACACCTTC TRBJ1-2 NA 13 NA TRBV29-1
CASSDERGWPTDTQYF TGTGCCAGCAGTGACGAGCGGGGGTGGCCGACAGATACGCAGTATTTT TRBJ2-3 TRBD2 16 NA TRBV6-4
CASSVRDRGLKGEKLFF TGTGCCAGCAGCGTGCGGGACAGGGGGCTTAAAGGGGAAAAACTGTTTTTT TRBJ1-4 TRBD1 17 NA TRBV9